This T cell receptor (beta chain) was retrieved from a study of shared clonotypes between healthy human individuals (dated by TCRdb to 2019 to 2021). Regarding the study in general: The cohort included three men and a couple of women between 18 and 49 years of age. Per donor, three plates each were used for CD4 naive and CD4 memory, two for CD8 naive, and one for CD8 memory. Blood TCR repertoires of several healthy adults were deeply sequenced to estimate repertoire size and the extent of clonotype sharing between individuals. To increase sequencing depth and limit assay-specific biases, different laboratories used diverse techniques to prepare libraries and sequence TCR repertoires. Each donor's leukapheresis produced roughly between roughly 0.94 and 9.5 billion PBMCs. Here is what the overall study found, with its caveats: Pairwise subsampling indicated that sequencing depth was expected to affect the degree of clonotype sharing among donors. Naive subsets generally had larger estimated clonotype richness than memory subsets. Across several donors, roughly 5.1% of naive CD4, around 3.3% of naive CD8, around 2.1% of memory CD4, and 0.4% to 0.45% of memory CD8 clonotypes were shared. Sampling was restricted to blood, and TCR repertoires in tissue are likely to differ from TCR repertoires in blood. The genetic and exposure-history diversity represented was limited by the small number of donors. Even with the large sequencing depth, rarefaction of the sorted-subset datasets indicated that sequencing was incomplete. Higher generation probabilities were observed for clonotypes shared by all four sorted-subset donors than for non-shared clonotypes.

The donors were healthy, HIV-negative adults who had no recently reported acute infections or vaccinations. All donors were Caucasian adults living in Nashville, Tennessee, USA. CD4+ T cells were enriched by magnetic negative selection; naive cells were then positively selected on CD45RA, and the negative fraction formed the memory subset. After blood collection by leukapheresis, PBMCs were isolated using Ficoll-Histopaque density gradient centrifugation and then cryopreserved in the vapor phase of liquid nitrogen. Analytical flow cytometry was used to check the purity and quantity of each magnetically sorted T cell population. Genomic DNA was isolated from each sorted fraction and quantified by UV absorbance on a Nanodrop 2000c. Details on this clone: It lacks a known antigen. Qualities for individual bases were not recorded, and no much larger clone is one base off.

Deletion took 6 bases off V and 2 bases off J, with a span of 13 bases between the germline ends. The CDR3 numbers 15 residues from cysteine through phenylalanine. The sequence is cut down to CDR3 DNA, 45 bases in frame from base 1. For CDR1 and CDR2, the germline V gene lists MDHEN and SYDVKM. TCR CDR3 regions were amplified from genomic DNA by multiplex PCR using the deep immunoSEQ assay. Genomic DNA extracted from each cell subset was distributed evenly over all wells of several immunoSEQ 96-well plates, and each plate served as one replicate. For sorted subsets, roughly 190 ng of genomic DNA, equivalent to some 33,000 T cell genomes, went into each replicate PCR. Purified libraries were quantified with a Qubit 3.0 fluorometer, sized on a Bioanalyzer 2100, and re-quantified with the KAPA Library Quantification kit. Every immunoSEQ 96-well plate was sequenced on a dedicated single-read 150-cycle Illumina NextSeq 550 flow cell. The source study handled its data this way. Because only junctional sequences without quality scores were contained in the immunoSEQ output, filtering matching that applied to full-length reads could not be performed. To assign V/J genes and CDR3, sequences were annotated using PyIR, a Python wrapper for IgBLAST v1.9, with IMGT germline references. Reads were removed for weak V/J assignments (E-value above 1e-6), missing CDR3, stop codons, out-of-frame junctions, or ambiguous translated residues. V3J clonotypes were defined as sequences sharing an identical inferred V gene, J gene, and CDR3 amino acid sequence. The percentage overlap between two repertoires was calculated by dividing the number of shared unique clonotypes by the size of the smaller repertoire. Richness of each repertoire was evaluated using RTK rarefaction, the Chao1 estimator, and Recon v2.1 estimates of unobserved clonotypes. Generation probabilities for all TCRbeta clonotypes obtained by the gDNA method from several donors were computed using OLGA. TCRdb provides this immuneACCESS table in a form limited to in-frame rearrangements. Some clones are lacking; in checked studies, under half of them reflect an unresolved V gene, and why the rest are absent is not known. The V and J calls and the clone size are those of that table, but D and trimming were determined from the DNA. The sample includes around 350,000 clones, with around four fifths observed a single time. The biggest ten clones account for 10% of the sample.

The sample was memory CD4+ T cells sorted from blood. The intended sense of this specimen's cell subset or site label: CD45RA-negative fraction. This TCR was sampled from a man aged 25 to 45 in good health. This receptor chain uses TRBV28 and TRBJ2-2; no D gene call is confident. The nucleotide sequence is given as TGTGCCAGCAGCATAAATGAGATTAACACCGGGGAGCTGTTTTTT. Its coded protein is CASSINEINTGELFF.